The source of this TCR beta chain is a study of shared clonotypes between healthy human individuals. Study-level points and caveats: Sorted-subset sequencing, rarefaction showed, was incomplete despite large depth. What naive subsets generally showed was a larger estimated richness than memory subsets showed.

The naive CD8 subset, CD45RO-negative cells positively selected for CCR7, excluded terminally differentiated effector memory CD45RA+ cells. As regards this clone: Its cognate antigen is unknown.

The V segment lost 4 bases and the J segment 5 bases; nucleotides outside the gene matches: 10. The germline CDR1 and CDR2 sequences are LNHDA and SQIVND (reference sequence). This CDR3 contains 16 residues. Assay: immunoSEQ multiplex PCR; the TCRdb copy retains only in-frame clones and omits some. This sample has about 2.1 million clones, with 90% to 95% found just once. V and J are TRBV19 and TRBJ2-7, with 11 bases matching TRBD2. Sequences were obtained from naive CD8+ T cells from PBMCs. This sequence originates from a man aged 18 to 30 in good health. Some clones in this sample may be carry-over from other donors' samples. This chain's CDR3 is CASSTVAGGPNDEQYF. CDR3 DNA sequence: TGTGCCAGTAGTACCGTAGCGGGAGGGCCCAACGACGAGCAGTACTTC.